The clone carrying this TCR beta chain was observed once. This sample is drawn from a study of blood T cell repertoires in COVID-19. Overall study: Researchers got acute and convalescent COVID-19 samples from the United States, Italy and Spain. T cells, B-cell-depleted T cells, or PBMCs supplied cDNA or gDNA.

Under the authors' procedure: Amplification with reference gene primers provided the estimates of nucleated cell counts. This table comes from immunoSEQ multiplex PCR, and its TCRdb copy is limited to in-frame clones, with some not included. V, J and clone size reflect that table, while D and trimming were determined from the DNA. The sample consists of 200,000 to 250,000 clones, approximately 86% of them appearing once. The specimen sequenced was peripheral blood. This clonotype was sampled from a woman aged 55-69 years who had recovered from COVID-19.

For the CDR3, the DNA is TGTGCCAGCAGCGTAACAGGACAGGGCTACAATGAGCAGTTCTTC. This gives the protein CASSVTGQGYNEQFF. The chain recombines TRBV9 with TRBJ2-1; 8 bases line up with TRBD1. Trimming at V came to 1 base and at J to 3 bases, leaving 3 bases not matched to a gene. CDR1 SGDLS and CDR2 YYNGEE come from the germline V gene. This CDR3 has 15 amino acids.